This TCR beta chain comes out of a study of T cell responses to AZD1222 COVID-19 vaccine. V was pared by 0 bases and J by 5 bases, with 16 bases between. This CDR3 region has 16 residues. Per germline, CDR1 MGHRA and CDR2 YSYEKL. Study results and caveats: Regions 160-218 and 743-854 dominated among vaccine-associated CD4 TCRs spanning spike.

About this clone: Its antigen is unidentified.

Profiling relied on immunoSEQ multiplex PCR, and the TCRdb table lists in-frame clones only, not all of them. The sample contains some 150,000 clones, 90% of which appear only once. Sequencing was performed on peripheral blood, taken on day 0 of AZD1222 vaccination. V gene TRBV4-1 combines with J gene TRBJ2-5; no clear D gene. This TCR was recovered from an adult in good health. CDR3 DNA: TGCGCCAGCAGCCAAGATCGAAGCACCGGGTTGGAGACCCAGTACTTC. This translates into CASSQDRSTGLETQYF.